This entry features one T cell receptor beta chain sequence. These data are taken from a study of blood T cells in healthy people across ages. This CDR3 is 14 amino acids long. V was trimmed by 4 bases and J by 6 bases, leaving 19 bases between them. Germline CDR1 DFQATT, CDR2 SNEGSKA (reference sequence). Each donor gave approximately 9.5 milliliters of peripheral blood. Through a sample-barcoded 5' primer and a J-beta primer mix, a second PCR was run for roughly 7 to 11 cycles. TCRdb fed the 5' RACE reads into MiXCR, producing one record per CDR3 protein. This table holds 1.5 million to 2 million distinct CDR3 sequences, 25% to 30% found once.

The gene calls are TRBV20-1 and TRBJ2-7; D unresolved. The receptor's source is a young woman in good health. Source material: blood. The CDR3 reads CSATSRNPRCEQYF. The CDR3 DNA is TGCAGTGCTACGTCAAGAAATCCGCGGTGCGAGCAGTACTTC.